This T cell receptor beta chain comes out of a study of OX40 agonist ivuxolimab in advanced cancers. This clone has only one observation. The CDR3 extends over 19 amino acids. The trim removed 2 bases at V and 4 bases at J, leaving 15 bases unmatched. In germline, CDR1 is SGHTS, CDR2 YDEGEE. The assay was immunoSEQ multiplex PCR, and TCRdb's table has in-frame clones only and misses some. The table records approximately 62,000 clones, approximately 86% of them present only once. The TCR was taken from an adult with an advanced solid tumor such as melanoma, head and neck, liver or kidney cancer. This chain links TRBV5-8 with TRBJ2-3; TRBD2 matches at 11 bases. The sequencing used CD4+ or CD8+ T cells sorted from blood, collected in a trial of the OX40 agonist ivuxolimab. CDR3 bases: TGTGCCAGCAGCTTATGGGACGGACGGACTAGCGGGCCGTCAGATACGCAGTATTTT. Amino acids: CASSLWDGRTSGPSDTQYF. The full variable domain, rest sourced from reference TRBV5-8 and TRBJ2-3, is EAGVTQSPTHLIKTRGQQATLRCSPISGHTSVYWYQQALGLGLQFLLWYDEGEERNRGNFPPRFSGRQFPNYSSELNVNALELEDSALYLCASSLWDGRTSGPSDTQYFGPGTRLTVL.